These 27 T cell receptor beta chains were all obtained from the same sample, sequenced in a study of blood T cells in healthy people across ages. Next came a second PCR, run for about 7 to 11 cycles, which used a sample-barcoded 5' primer along with a J-beta primer mix. TCRdb re-derived calls from the 5' RACE reads in MiXCR, one entry per CDR3 protein. The table records some 760,000 distinct CDR3 sequences, approximately 25% of them present only once. This sample also appeared in a second study, on T cells of mothers and their children.

Sequenced material: blood. Every receptor here comes from a boy aged 5-17 years in good health.

This sequence joins TRBV29-1 and TRBJ2-7, with 8 bases fitting TRBD2. J lost 3 bases, V lost 4 bases, and 5 bases had no gene match. The CDR3 is 13 amino acids. Germline lookup yields CDR1 SQVTM and CDR2 ANQGSEA. CDR3 amino acids: CSVAPAGGYEQYF. Here the CDR3 DNA reads TGCAGCGTTGCCCCCGCGGGAGGCTACGAGCAGTACTTC.

This clonotype showed up many times. V is TRBV20-1 and J is TRBJ2-4; 7 positions agree with TRBD2. Germline V CDR1 and CDR2: DFQATT, SNEGSKA (reference sequence). This CDR3 comprises 13 residues. Unmatched junction bases numbered 2, after V lost 3 bases and J lost 3 bases. The CDR3 nucleotides read TGCAGTGCTAGTGCGGGAGTCAAAAACATTCAGTACTTC. This codes for CSASAGVKNIQYF.

This clonotype occurred a few times. The chain uses TRBV2 and TRBJ2-6; D gene unclear. This CDR3 contains 13 residues. CDR1 and CDR2 from the germline V gene are SNHLY and FYNNEI. V lost 8 bases and J 2 bases, leaving 7 bases between the germline ends. The CDR3 reads CASGLAGANVLTF. The CDR3 DNA reads TGTGCCAGCGGTCTGGCTGGGGCCAACGTCCTGACTTTC.

A few counts support this clonotype. V and J are TRBV9 and TRBJ2-3; D perhaps matches TRBD1 (6 bases). This CDR3 region has 14 residues. The V end was cut by 3 bases, the J end by 4 bases, with 12 bases between. CDR1 and CDR2 (germline): SGDLS, YYNGEE. CDR3 amino acids: CASSDPQGSDTQYF. The DNA of the CDR3 is TGTGCCAGCAGCGATCCACAGGGTTCAGATACGCAGTATTTT.

The CDR3 DNA sequence: TGTGCCAGCAGTGACACTCTAGCGGGGGGGCCCCCAGATACGCAGTATTTT. It translates to CASSDTLAGGPPDTQYF. The rearrangement joins TRBV6-1 to TRBJ2-3, with 12 bases aligning to TRBD2. From germline, CDR1 is MNHNS and CDR2 SASEGT. V lost 3 bases, J lost 4 bases, and 8 bases stayed unmatched. This CDR3 is 17 amino acids long.

This chain uses TRBV7-6 with TRBJ1-6; D might be TRBD1 (6 bases). The CDR3 runs 14 residues. Between the trimmed V and J ends, which lost 1 base and 7 bases, there was a span of 8 bases. CDR1 SGHVS and CDR2 FNYEAQ come from the germline V gene. The CDR3 protein is CASSLGQENSPLHF. Here the CDR3 DNA reads TGTGCCAGCAGCTTAGGACAGGAAAATTCACCCCTCCACTTT.

This sequence joins TRBV14 and TRBJ1-3; D is undetermined. CDR1 is SGHDN and CDR2 is FVKESK in the germline V gene. V lost 2 bases to trimming and J lost 0 bases, with 2 bases between them. CDR3 length equals 13 residues. The CDR3, as DNA: TGTGCCAGCAGCCAATACTCTGGAAACACCATATATTTT. Protein: CASSQYSGNTIYF.

In the case of this clonotype: Its ends do not fully match the called genes, so a read error is possible. This sequence joins TRBV7-9 and TRBJ1-4; no firm D call. The CDR3 totals 13 residues. Germline V gene lookup returns CDR1 SEHNR and CDR2 FQNEAQ (reference sequence). The CDR3 sequence is CVSRNGDLEKLFF. CDR3 sequence (DNA): TGTGTCAGCAGAAACGGGGATCTTGAAAAACTGTTTTTT. Looking up the rest from reference TRBV7-9 and TRBJ1-4 gives the full variable domain: DTGVSQNPRHKITKRGQNVTFRCDPISEHNRLYWYRQTLGQGPEFLTYFQNEAQLEKSRLLSDRFSAERPKGSFSTLEIQRTEQGDSAMYLCVSRNGDLEKLFFGSGTQLSVL.

The rearrangement links TRBV28 to TRBJ2-1, with D possibly TRBD2 on 6 matching bases. The CDR3 totals 14 residues. V was clipped by 2 bases and J by 3 bases, with 8 bases between them. Germline CDR1 is MDHEN and CDR2 is SYDVKM. The CDR3 loop is CASSLRLDYNEQFF. The CDR3 DNA is TGTGCCAGCAGTTTACGACTAGACTACAATGAGCAGTTCTTC.

This clonotype turned up a few times. This chain connects TRBV29-1 to TRBJ2-1; TRBD1 or TRBD2 may be the D gene (5 bases each). Germline CDR1 reads SQVTM; CDR2 reads ANQGSEA. CDR3 length: 13 residues. With 4 bases removed from V and 5 bases from J, the gap between germline ends came to 12 bases. For the CDR3, the DNA is TGCAGCGTTGCGGGACGGGTACACAATGAGCAGTTCTTC. This codes for CSVAGRVHNEQFF.

This clonotype turned up a few times. The gene calls are TRBV29-1 and TRBJ2-7; 10 bases agree with TRBD2. After removal of 4 bases from V and 3 bases from J, the junction contained 3 bases not matched to a gene. Germline lookup yields CDR1 SQVTM and CDR2 ANQGSEA. The length of the CDR3 is 13 residues. The CDR3 nucleotides are TGCAGCGTTGGCCTAGCGGGAGTCTACGAGCAGTACTTC. Its translation: CSVGLAGVYEQYF.

Only a few counts were recorded for this clonotype. The J gene is TRBJ1-2, the V gene TRBV5-1, with D uncertain. Germline CDR1 reads SGHRS; CDR2 reads YFSETQ. The length of the CDR3 is 15 residues. Trimming shortened V by 0 bases and J by 3 bases, and 12 bases separated the two germline ends. CDR3 region: CASSLGTSDHYGYTF. The CDR3 DNA sequence: TGCGCCAGCAGCTTGGGGACGAGCGACCACTATGGCTACACCTTC.

This clonotype has only a few counts. CDR3 loop: CASSSRRLANEKLFF. The CDR3 DNA reads TGTGCCAGCAGTTCCCGGCGGCTGGCTAATGAAAAACTGTTTTTT. The chain is built from TRBV27 and TRBJ1-4; D uncertain. CDR3 length equals 15 residues. CDR1 is MNHEY and CDR2 is SMNVEV in the germline V gene (reference sequence). The ends were cut back, 4 bases at V and 3 bases at J, with 12 bases in the middle.

The chain links TRBV7-8 to TRBJ1-2; D is ambiguous. CDR3 length: 13 residues. Deletions cut 1 base from V and 5 bases from J, with 8 bases between. Germline V gene data show CDR1 as SGHVS and CDR2 as FQNEAQ. CDR3 in DNA: TGTGCCAGCAGCTTAGTTCGCCGTTATGGCTACACCTTC. It translates to CASSLVRRYGYTF.

This clonotype was observed a handful of times. The chain carries TRBV19 and TRBJ2-3; D gene uncertain. The germline gives CDR1 LNHDA, CDR2 SQIVND (reference sequence). The CDR3 runs to 16 residues. The V gene lost 6 bases and the J gene lost 2 bases, with 18 bases spanning the gap. The CDR3 reads CASRDGPVLSTDTQYF. Here the CDR3 DNA reads TGTGCCAGTAGGGATGGACCGGTCTTGTCCACAGATACGCAGTATTTT. Filled out from reference TRBV19 and TRBJ2-3, the complete variable domain reads DGGITQSPKYLFRKEGQNVTLSCEQNLNHDAMYWYRQDPGQGLRLIYYSQIVNDFQKGDIAEGYSVSREKKESFPLTVTSAQKNPTAFYLCASRDGPVLSTDTQYFGPGTRLTVL.

This clonotype was detected only a few times. The chain employs TRBV29-1 and TRBJ1-5; unclear D gene. V was clipped by 4 bases and J by 3 bases, with 10 bases between them. The CDR3 is 13 residues long. Germline lookup yields CDR1 SQVTM and CDR2 ANQGSEA. The CDR3, as DNA: TGCAGCGTTGTTGTGGACGTCAATCAGCCCCAGCATTTT. Residues: CSVVVDVNQPQHF.

This sequence joins TRBV20-1 and TRBJ2-2, with no clear D. V dropped 0 bases and J dropped 3 bases, with 8 bases sitting between them. The CDR3 totals 14 residues. Germline CDR1 DFQATT, CDR2 SNEGSKA (reference sequence). DNA for the CDR3: TGCAGTGCTAGAGATGCTAGGGACACCGGGGAGCTGTTTTTT. Encoded protein: CSARDARDTGELFF.

V gene TRBV7-9 combines with J gene TRBJ2-1, with TRBD2 matching over 13 bases. Germline CDR1 SEHNR, CDR2 FQNEAQ (reference sequence). Trimming at V came to 5 bases and at J to 7 bases, leaving 8 bases not matched to a gene. The CDR3 is 16 amino acids. CDR3 loop: CASSPRTSGSVNEQFF. The CDR3 DNA is TGTGCCAGCAGCCCCCGGACTAGCGGGAGTGTAAATGAGCAGTTCTTC.

The sample holds a few counts of this clonotype. The junction and the germline gene differ at one end; a read error may be behind it. The rearrangement links TRBV28 to TRBJ2-2; D is tentatively TRBD1 or TRBD2 (6 bases each). The CDR3 consists of 14 residues. Germline CDR1 and CDR2: MDHEN and SYDVKM. The CDR3 is CASSRVGGTGEPFF. Here the CDR3 DNA reads TGTGCCAGCAGTAGAGTCGGGGGCACCGGGGAGCCGTTTTTT. Looking up the rest from reference TRBV28 and TRBJ2-2 gives the full variable domain: DVKVTQSSRYLVKRTGEKVFLECVQDMDHENMFWYRQDPGLGLRLIYFSYDVKMKEKGDIPEGYSVSREKKERFSLILESASTNQTSMYLCASSRVGGTGEPFFGEGSRLTVL.

V gene TRBV4-1 combines with J gene TRBJ2-5; 7 bases are a match to TRBD1. The CDR3 has 15 residues. J was trimmed by 7 bases and V by 0 bases; bases with no gene match: 8. In germline, CDR1 is MGHRA, CDR2 YSYEKL. The CDR3 loop reads CASSQEFRQGVTQYF. The CDR3 coding sequence is TGCGCCAGCAGCCAAGAATTTAGACAGGGAGTGACCCAGTACTTC.

The V and J genes are TRBV5-6 and TRBJ1-4; possible D gene TRBD1, 6 bases. CDR3 length: 12 amino acids. From germline, CDR1 is SGHDT and CDR2 YYEEEE. V lost 7 bases and J lost 7, with 11 bases in between. The CDR3 nucleotides read TGTGCCAGCGGGTTAGGGGGTGAAAAACTGTTTTTT. This translates into CASGLGGEKLFF.

The chain joins TRBV29-1 to TRBJ1-1; no firm D call. Germline V gene lookup returns CDR1 SQVTM and CDR2 ANQGSEA. There are 12 residues in the CDR3. V lost 5 bases and J lost 4, with 11 bases in between. CDR3 bases: TGCAGCGTTACTTTGTCAGGCACTGAAGCTTTCTTT. Translated: CSVTLSGTEAFF. Together with reference TRBV29-1 and TRBJ1-1, the CDR3 gives the full variable domain: SAVISQKPSRDICQRGTSLTIQCQVDSQVTMMFWYRQQPGQSLTLIATANQGSEATYESGFVIDKFPISRPNLTFSTLTVSNMSPEDSSIYLCSVTLSGTEAFFGQGTRLTVV.

The chain combines TRBV13 with TRBJ2-3, with 9 bases fitting TRBD2. Germline CDR1 reads PRHDT; CDR2 reads FYEKMQ (reference sequence). The junction had 18 bases not matched to a gene; V was cut back by 4 bases and J by 4 bases. The CDR3 extends over 19 amino acids. The CDR3 DNA reads as TGTGCCAGCAGCTCCACGCCATCCTCTAGCGGGATTCAGTCAGATACGCAGTATTTT. Translated: CASSSTPSSSGIQSDTQYF.

The chain has TRBV29-1 and TRBJ1-2; unclear D gene. From germline, CDR1 is SQVTM and CDR2 ANQGSEA. The CDR3 runs to 12 residues. The germline V and J ends were trimmed by 8 bases and 8 bases, with 18 bases remaining between them. The CDR3 sequence is CSSPDSLGGYTF. The CDR3 DNA reads as TGCAGCTCGCCTGATTCCTTGGGCGGCTACACCTTC.

This clonotype was found a few times. V is TRBV12-3 or TRBV12-4 and J is TRBJ2-7; D is possibly TRBD1 (5 bases). TRBJ2-5 matches the DNA end more closely, so the J call is doubtful. CDR3 length: 14 amino acids. CDR3 in amino acids: CASSPYRSQETQYF. The DNA for the CDR3 is TGTGCCAGCAGTCCCTACAGGAGCCAAGAGACCCAGTACTTC.

V is TRBV20-1 and J is TRBJ2-7; D perhaps matches TRBD2 (5 bases). The CDR3 covers 11 residues. CDR1 DFQATT and CDR2 SNEGSKA come from the germline V gene (reference sequence). V lost 3 bases, J lost 3 bases, and 6 bases lay in between. This CDR3 is CSARGDYEQYF. The CDR3 bases are TGCAGTGCTAGGGGAGACTACGAGCAGTACTTC.

The V and J genes are TRBV5-6 and TRBJ2-5; D might be TRBD1 or TRBD2, each matching 5 bases. Trimming removed 2 bases from V and 4 bases from J, with 12 bases in between. CDR1 is SGHDT, CDR2 YYEEEE, per germline. This CDR3 is 14 amino acids long. The CDR3, as DNA: TGTGCCAGCAGCTTTGTCAGGGAGATAGAGACCCAGTACTTC. Amino acid sequence: CASSFVREIETQYF.